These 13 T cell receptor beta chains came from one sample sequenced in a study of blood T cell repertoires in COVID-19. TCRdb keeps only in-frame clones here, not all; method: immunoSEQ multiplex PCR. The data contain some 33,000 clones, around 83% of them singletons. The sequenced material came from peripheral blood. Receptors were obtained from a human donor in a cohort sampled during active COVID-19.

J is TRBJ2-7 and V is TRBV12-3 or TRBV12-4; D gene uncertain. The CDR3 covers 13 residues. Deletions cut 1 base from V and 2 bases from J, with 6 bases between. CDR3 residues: CASSLGGTYEQYF. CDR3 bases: TGTGCCAGCAGTTTAGGCGGTACCTACGAGCAGTACTTC.

The CDR3 DNA reads TGTGCCAGCAGCTTGGTGGTGGGGGCGGCGAACTATGGCTACACCTTC. Amino acid sequence: CASSLVVGAANYGYTF. V gene TRBV5-6 combines with J gene TRBJ1-2, with D maybe TRBD1 (6 bases). The CDR3 covers 16 residues. Trimming removed 0 bases from V and 2 bases from J, with 14 bases in between. Germline CDR1 and CDR2: SGHDT and YYEEEE.

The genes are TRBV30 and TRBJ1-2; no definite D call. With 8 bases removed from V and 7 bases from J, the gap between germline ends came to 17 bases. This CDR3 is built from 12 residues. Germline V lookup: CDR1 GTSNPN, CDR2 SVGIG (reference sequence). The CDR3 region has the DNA TGTGCCCGCGACGCGGGATGGGCTGGCTACACCTTC. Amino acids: CARDAGWAGYTF.

The CDR3 loop is CASSLRGDEQYF. The CDR3 nucleotides read TGTGCCAGCAGTCTTAGGGGCGACGAGCAGTACTTC. V and J are TRBV27 and TRBJ2-7; D possibly corresponds to TRBD1 (5 bases). This CDR3 has 12 amino acids. Trimming removed 5 bases at V and 5 bases at J, with 10 bases between. CDR1 is MNHEY and CDR2 is SMNVEV in the germline V gene (reference sequence).

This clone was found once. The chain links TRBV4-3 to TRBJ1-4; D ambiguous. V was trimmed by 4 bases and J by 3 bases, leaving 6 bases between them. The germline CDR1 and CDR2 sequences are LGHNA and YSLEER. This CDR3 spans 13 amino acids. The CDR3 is CASSRGPNEKLFF. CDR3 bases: TGCGCCAGCAGCCGCGGGCCTAATGAAAAACTGTTTTTT.

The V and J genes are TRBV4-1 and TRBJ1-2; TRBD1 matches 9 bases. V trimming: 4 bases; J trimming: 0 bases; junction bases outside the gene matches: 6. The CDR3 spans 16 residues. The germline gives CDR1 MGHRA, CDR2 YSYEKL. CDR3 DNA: TGCGCCAGCAGCCTTGGGACAGGGCGTACTAACTATGGCTACACCTTC. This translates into CASSLGTGRTNYGYTF.

In DNA form, the CDR3 reads TGCGCCAGCAGCCCCACCGGACAGGGAGGGGGAGAGACCCAGTACTTC. This gives the protein CASSPTGQGGGETQYF. The V and J genes are TRBV5-1 and TRBJ2-5, with D tentatively TRBD1 (8 bases). CDR3 length: 16 residues. V lost 4 bases and J 4 bases, leaving 20 bases between the germline ends. Germline V lookup: CDR1 SGHRS, CDR2 YFSETQ.

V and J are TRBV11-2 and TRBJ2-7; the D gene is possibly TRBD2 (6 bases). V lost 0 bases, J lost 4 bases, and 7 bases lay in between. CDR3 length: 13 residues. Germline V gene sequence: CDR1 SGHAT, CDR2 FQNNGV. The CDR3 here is CASSLDGGYEQYF. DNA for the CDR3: TGTGCCAGCAGCTTAGACGGGGGATACGAGCAGTACTTC.

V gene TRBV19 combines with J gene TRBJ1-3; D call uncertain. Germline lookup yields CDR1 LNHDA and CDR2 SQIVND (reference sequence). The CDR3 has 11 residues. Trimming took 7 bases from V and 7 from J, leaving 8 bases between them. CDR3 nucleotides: TGTGCCAGTATAGACTTCAACACCATATATTTT. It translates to CASIDFNTIYF.

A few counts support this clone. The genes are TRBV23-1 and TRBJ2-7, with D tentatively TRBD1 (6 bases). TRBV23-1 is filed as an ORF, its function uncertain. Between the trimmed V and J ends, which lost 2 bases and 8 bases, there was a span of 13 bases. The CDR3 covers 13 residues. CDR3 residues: CASSQLIGTQQYF. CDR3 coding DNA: TGCGCCAGCAGTCAACTCATTGGGACACAGCAGTACTTC.

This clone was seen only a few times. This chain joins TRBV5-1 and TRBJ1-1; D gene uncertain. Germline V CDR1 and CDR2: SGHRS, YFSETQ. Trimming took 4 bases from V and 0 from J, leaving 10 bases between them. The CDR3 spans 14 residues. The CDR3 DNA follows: TGCGCCAGCAGCGCCGACGGGATGAACACTGAAGCTTTCTTT. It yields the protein CASSADGMNTEAFF.

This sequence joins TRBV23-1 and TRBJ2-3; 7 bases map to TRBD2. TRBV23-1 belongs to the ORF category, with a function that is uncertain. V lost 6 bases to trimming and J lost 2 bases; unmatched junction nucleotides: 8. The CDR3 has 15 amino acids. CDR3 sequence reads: CASSHNGTTTDTQYF. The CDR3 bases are TGCGCCAGCAGCCACAACGGGACTACCACAGATACGCAGTATTTT.

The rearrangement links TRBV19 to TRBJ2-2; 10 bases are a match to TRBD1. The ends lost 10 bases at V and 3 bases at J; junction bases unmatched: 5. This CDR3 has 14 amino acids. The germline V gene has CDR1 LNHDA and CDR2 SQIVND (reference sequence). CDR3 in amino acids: CATVDRGYTGELFF. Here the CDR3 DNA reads TGTGCCACCGTGGACAGGGGGTACACCGGGGAGCTGTTTTTT. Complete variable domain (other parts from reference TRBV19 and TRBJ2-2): DGGITQSPKYLFRKEGQNVTLSCEQNLNHDAMYWYRQDPGQGLRLIYYSQIVNDFQKGDIAEGYSVSREKKESFPLTVTSAQKNPTAFYLCATVDRGYTGELFFGEGSRLTVL.